This passage covers 17 T cell receptor beta chains from one sample sequenced in a study of blood T cells in healthy people across ages. A sample-barcoded 5' primer and a J-beta primer mix were used in a second PCR of roughly 7 to 11 cycles. Via MiXCR, TCRdb re-called the 5' RACE reads, giving one row per CDR3 protein. The sample lists about 1,800,000 distinct CDR3 sequences, roughly 30% occurring once. Sequenced material: blood. The source of these receptors is a woman aged 25 to 39 in good health.

As regards this clonotype: A single base separates this from a much larger clone, so it may be a read error. The rearrangement uses TRBV4-3 and TRBJ2-7; 7 positions agree with TRBD1. CDR1 is LGHNA and CDR2 is YSLEER in the germline V gene. J gave up 2 bases and V 4 bases, and 8 bases lay outside the gene matches. This CDR3 spans 15 amino acids. The CDR3 region has the DNA TGCGCCAGCAGCCCTCGAACAGGGGTAGCCTACGAGCAGTACTTC. Translating gives CASSPRTGVAYEQYF.

This rearrangement joins TRBV6-5 to TRBJ2-3; a weak D match, TRBD1 (5 bases). The V gene lost 2 bases and the J gene lost 1 base, with 10 bases spanning the gap. The CDR3 has 15 residues. The V gene's germline CDR1 is MNHEY and CDR2 SVGAGI. CDR3 region: CASSYEGAGTDTQYF. CDR3 nucleotide sequence: TGTGCCAGCAGTTACGAAGGGGCGGGCACAGATACGCAGTATTTT.

This chain uses TRBV5-4 with TRBJ2-5, with a weak D call TRBD2 (5 bases). The germline V gene has CDR1 SGHNT and CDR2 YYREEE (reference sequence). There are 14 residues in the CDR3. V lost 0 bases, J lost 11 bases, and 17 bases lay in between. CDR3 in amino acids: CASSLVTGYGEQYF. The CDR3, as DNA: TGTGCCAGCAGCTTGGTTACGGGGTACGGGGAGCAGTACTTC.

As for this clonotype: A much larger clonotype is one base distant, so this may be a read error. V and J are TRBV12-3 or TRBV12-4 and TRBJ2-3; D is undetermined. The length of the CDR3 is 13 residues. CDR3 amino acids: CASRRSTTDTEYF. CDR3 DNA: TGTGCCAGCAGGCGCTCAACCACAGATACGGAGTATTTT.

This clonotype came up many times. This chain joins TRBV20-1 and TRBJ2-7, with D maybe TRBD2 (6 bases). The CDR3 sequence is 14 residues long. The germline V and J ends were trimmed by 5 bases and 5 bases, with 19 bases remaining between them. Germline CDR1 is DFQATT and CDR2 is SNEGSKA (reference sequence). The CDR3 DNA reads as TGCAGTGCTGATCGAGGAGGGGAAGCCGACGAGCAGTACTTC. Translating it yields CSADRGGEADEQYF.

The gene calls are TRBV6-6 and TRBJ1-1, with 8 positions matching TRBD1. Per the germline V gene, CDR1 is MNHNY and CDR2 is SVGAGI (reference sequence). This CDR3 has 16 amino acids. Trimming at V came to 2 bases and at J to 3 bases, leaving 8 bases not matched to a gene. CDR3 in amino acids: CASSYRGTGAHTEAFF. The CDR3 region has the DNA TGTGCCAGCAGTTACCGTGGGACAGGCGCACACACTGAAGCTTTCTTT.

This chain links TRBV29-1 with TRBJ2-5; 13 bases line up with TRBD2. CDR1 and CDR2 (germline): SQVTM, ANQGSEA. The CDR3 consists of 19 residues. J was trimmed by 5 bases and V by 5 bases; bases with no gene match: 20. The CDR3 region has the DNA TGCAGCGTTCATAGGGGGATGAATCCTGGACTAGCGGGAGCGGAGACCCAGTACTTC. It codes for CSVHRGMNPGLAGAETQYF.

As concerns this clonotype: A much larger clonotype is one base distant, so this may be a read error. This sequence joins TRBV5-1 and TRBJ2-1; 8 positions match TRBD2. The CDR3 covers 15 residues. Germline CDR1 SGHRS, CDR2 YFSETQ. The CDR3, as DNA: TGCGCCAGCGGCTTGGAGTATACTAGCGGCAATGAGCAGTTCTTC. It translates to CASGLEYTSGNEQFF.

The chain couples TRBV2 to TRBJ1-1; TRBD1 aligns across 7 bases. The CDR3 contains 14 residues. The junction had 2 bases not matched to a gene; V was cut back by 4 bases and J by 0 bases. CDR1 and CDR2 from the germline V gene are SNHLY and FYNNEI. In nucleotides, the CDR3 is TGTGCCAGCAGTGGACAGGGCATGAACACTGAAGCTTTCTTT. Amino acids: CASSGQGMNTEAFF. Filled out from reference TRBV2 and TRBJ1-1, the complete variable domain reads EPEVTQTPSHQVTQMGQEVILRCVPISNHLYFYWYRQILGQKVEFLVSFYNNEISEKSEIFDDQFSVERPDGSNFTLKIRSTKLEDSAMYFCASSGQGMNTEAFFGQGTRLTVV.

This clonotype turned up a few times. The rearrangement uses TRBV10-1 and TRBJ1-1; D remains unclear. The CDR3 is 16 residues long. V shed 3 bases and J shed 0 bases, with 14 bases lying between them. Per germline, CDR1 WNHNN and CDR2 SYGVQD (reference sequence). CDR3 nucleotides: TGCGCCAGCAGTGATCGGCCCCCTGGGATGAACACTGAAGCTTTCTTT. The encoded protein is CASSDRPPGMNTEAFF.

This clonotype was detected only a few times. The V and J genes are TRBV12-3 or TRBV12-4 and TRBJ2-1, with 7 bases lining up with TRBD2. The trim removed 3 bases at V and 8 bases at J, leaving 13 bases unmatched. The CDR3 loop spans 16 amino acids. This CDR3 is CASSFVGGVNVDEQFF. CDR3 bases: TGTGCCAGCAGTTTTGTGGGGGGGGTAAATGTGGATGAGCAGTTCTTC.

Of note for this clonotype: A clone one base away is much larger, so this may be a read error. The V call is TRBV7-9, the J call TRBJ2-7, with no clear D. This CDR3 has 14 residues. The germline gives CDR1 SEHNR, CDR2 FQNEAQ (reference sequence). V gave up 5 bases and J gave up 5 bases, with 16 bases separating them. The CDR3 here is CASSPHLWSNEQYF. Written as DNA, the CDR3 is TGTGCCAGCAGCCCGCACTTATGGTCCAACGAGCAGTACTTC.

V usage is TRBV4-1 and J usage is TRBJ2-1, with D possibly matching TRBD2 (6 bases). CDR3 length equals 15 residues. Per the germline V gene, CDR1 is MGHRA and CDR2 is YSYEKL. V was pared by 6 bases and J by 10 bases, with 22 bases between. CDR3 coding DNA: TGCGCCAGCAGAGCGTTGGGGGGTAGGGGTCGCGAGCAGTTCTTC. It specifies CASRALGGRGREQFF.

This clonotype was observed at least ten times. The chain combines TRBV7-6 with TRBJ2-1; maybe TRBD2 (6 bases). Trimming took 7 bases from V and 5 from J, leaving 15 bases between them. CDR3 length equals 14 residues. Germline CDR1 SGHVS, CDR2 FNYEAQ. The DNA of the CDR3 is TGTGCCAGCAACCCGGGAGCAACCAACAATGAGCAGTTCTTC. As protein: CASNPGATNNEQFF.

The V and J genes are TRBV12-3 or TRBV12-4 and TRBJ2-4; possible D gene TRBD2, 5 bases. With the DNA end fitting TRBJ2-7 better, the J assignment may be wrong. This CDR3 has 14 amino acids. CDR3 coding DNA: TGTGCCAGCAGTTTCAATCTCGGGGTTGGCGAGCAGTACTTC. This gives the protein CASSFNLGVGEQYF.

The V and J genes are TRBV9 and TRBJ1-3; D unclear. The CDR3 contains 15 residues. V was clipped by 3 bases and J by 0 bases, with 10 bases between them. CDR1 is SGDLS, CDR2 YYNGEE, per germline. Here the CDR3 reads CASSAQVLSGNTIYF. DNA for the CDR3: TGTGCCAGCAGCGCTCAGGTGCTCTCTGGAAACACCATATATTTT.

Regarding this clonotype: One end of the junction varies from germline; a read error may be responsible. J is TRBJ2-5 and V is TRBV4-1; 9 nucleotides match TRBD2. The germline CDR1 and CDR2 sequences are MGHRA and YSYEKL. The CDR3 sequence is 11 residues long. The CDR3 DNA reads TGCGCCGGCAGCGGGGGGGAGACCCAGTACTTC. The encoded protein is CAGSGGETQYF.